This TCR beta chain was recorded in a study of blood T cells in healthy people across ages. A second PCR, run for about 6 to 11 cycles, used a sample-barcoded 5' primer plus a J-beta primer mix. TCRdb used MiXCR to reprocess the 5' RACE reads, holding one entry per CDR3 protein. This table holds about 720,000 distinct CDR3 sequences, about 25% found once. The CDR3 runs to 19 residues. Germline V CDR1 and CDR2: SGHDT, YYEEEE. V shed 3 bases and J shed 3 bases, with 28 bases lying between them. This clonotype turned up a few times. The sample was also reused in another study, on T cells of mothers and their children.

The TCR sequence derives from a boy aged 5 to 17 in good health. Source material: blood. The J gene is TRBJ2-7, the V gene TRBV5-6; perhaps D is TRBD1 or TRBD2 (5 bases each). In DNA, the CDR3 is TGTGCCAGCAGCTCGATTTCGGGGACCCGCGAAGGCGTAATCTACGAGCAGTACTTC. Translated, it gives CASSSISGTREGVIYEQYF.